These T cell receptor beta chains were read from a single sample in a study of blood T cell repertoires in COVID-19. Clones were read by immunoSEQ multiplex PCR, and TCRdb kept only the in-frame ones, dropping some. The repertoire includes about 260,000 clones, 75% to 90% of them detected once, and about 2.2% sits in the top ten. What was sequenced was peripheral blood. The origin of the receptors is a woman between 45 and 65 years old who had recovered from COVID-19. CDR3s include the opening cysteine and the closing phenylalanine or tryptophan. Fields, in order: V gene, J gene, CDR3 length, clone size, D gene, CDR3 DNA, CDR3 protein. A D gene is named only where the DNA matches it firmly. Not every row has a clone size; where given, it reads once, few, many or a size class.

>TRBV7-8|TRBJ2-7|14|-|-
TGTGCCAGCAGCTTTGGGCCAACGACCTACGAGCAGTACTTC
CASSFGPTTYEQYF
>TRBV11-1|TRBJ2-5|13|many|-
TGTGCCAGCAGCTTAGTCCCCAAAGAGACCCAGTACTTC
CASSLVPKETQYF
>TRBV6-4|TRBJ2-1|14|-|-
TGTGCCAGCAGTCCGAGACAGGCTTACGGGGAGCAGTTCTTC
CASSPRQAYGEQFF
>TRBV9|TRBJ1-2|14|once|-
TGTGCCAGCAGCGTAGGTGGAGACAACTATGGCTACACCTTC
CASSVGGDNYGYTF
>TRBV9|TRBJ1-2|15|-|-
TGTGCCAGCAGCGCTCCTGTGGGGGGATCCTATGGCTACACCTTC
CASSAPVGGSYGYTF
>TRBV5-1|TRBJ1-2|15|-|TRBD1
TGCGCCAGCAGCTTTCAAGACAGGGGCCACTATGGCTACACCTTC
CASSFQDRGHYGYTF
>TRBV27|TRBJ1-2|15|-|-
TGTGCCAGCAGTCCTCGACAGGTTGAAGGTTATGGCTACACCTTC
CASSPRQVEGYGYTF
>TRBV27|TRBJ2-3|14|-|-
TGTGCCAGCAGACCAGGGGTCGGCACAGATACGCAGTATTTT
CASRPGVGTDTQYF
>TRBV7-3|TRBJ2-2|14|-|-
TGTGCCAGCAGCTCTCAGGGTTCCACCGGGGAGCTGTTTTTT
CASSSQGSTGELFF
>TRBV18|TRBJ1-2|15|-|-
TGTGCCAGCTCAGCCACAGGAGACGCTAACTATGGCTACACCTTC
CASSATGDANYGYTF
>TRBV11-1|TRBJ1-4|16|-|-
TGTGCCAGCAGCCCAGGACACGGCCGGACCAATGAAAAACTGTTTTTT
CASSPGHGRTNEKLFF
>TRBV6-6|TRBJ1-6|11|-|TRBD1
TGTGCCAGCAGTTGGGACAGGGCTCTCCACTTT
CASSWDRALHF
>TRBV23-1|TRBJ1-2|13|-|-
TGCGCCAGCAGCGTAGAATCAGGGTATGGCTACACCTTC
CASSVESGYGYTF
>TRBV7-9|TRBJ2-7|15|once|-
TGTGCCAGCAGCTCCCCGGACAGAGTCTCCTACGAGCAGTACTTC
CASSSPDRVSYEQYF
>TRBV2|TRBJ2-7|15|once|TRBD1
TGTGCCAGCAGGGACCGGGACAGGGTTCGACACGAGCAGTACTTC
CASRDRDRVRHEQYF
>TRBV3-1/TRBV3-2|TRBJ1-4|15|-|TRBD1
TGTGCCAGTAGACAGGGCCCCTCGACTAATGAAAAACTGTTTTTT
CASRQGPSTNEKLFF
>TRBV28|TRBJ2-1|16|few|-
TGTGCCAGCAGCGAATATAGGGGGTCCTCCTACAATGAGCAGTTCTTC
CASSEYRGSSYNEQFF
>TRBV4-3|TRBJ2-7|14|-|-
TGCGCCAGCAGCCACCCCGGGAACCCGAACGAGCAGTACTTC
CASSHPGNPNEQYF
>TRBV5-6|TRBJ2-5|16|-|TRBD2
TGTGCCAGCAGCTTTCGGACTAGTACCCCCAGAGAGACCCAGTACTTC
CASSFRTSTPRETQYF
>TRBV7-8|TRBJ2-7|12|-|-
TGTGCCAGCAGCACACAGGACTACGAGCAGTACTTC
CASSTQDYEQYF
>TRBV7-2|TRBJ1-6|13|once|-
TGTGCCAGCAGCTTAGAACGGGTTTCACCCCTCCACTTT
CASSLERVSPLHF
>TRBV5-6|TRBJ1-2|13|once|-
TGTGCCAGCAGCCCCAGGGTTGGCTATGGCTACACCTTC
CASSPRVGYGYTF
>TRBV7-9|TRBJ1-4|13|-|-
TGTGCCAGCAGCTTATCAGGGAATGAAAAACTGTTTTTT
CASSLSGNEKLFF
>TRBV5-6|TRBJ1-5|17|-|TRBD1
TGTGCCAGCAGCTTGTTGGGACAGGGCGGGAGCAATCAGCCCCAGCATTTT
CASSLLGQGGSNQPQHF
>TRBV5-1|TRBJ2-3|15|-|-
TGCGCCAGCAGCCCGGTGGCTAGCAGTACAGCTACGCAGTATTTT
CASSPVASSTATQYF
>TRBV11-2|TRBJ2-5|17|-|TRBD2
TGTGCCAGCAGCCACAGTATAAGCGGGGGGGCCGGACAGACCCAGTACTTC
CASSHSISGGAGQTQYF
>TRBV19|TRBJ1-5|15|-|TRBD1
TGTGCCAGTAGTATAATGGACAGGGGAAAACAGCCCCAGCATTTT
CASSIMDRGKQPQHF
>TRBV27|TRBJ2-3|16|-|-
TGTGCCAGCAGTTCCCGGCCCCTCAAGAGGACAGATACGCAGTATTTT
CASSSRPLKRTDTQYF